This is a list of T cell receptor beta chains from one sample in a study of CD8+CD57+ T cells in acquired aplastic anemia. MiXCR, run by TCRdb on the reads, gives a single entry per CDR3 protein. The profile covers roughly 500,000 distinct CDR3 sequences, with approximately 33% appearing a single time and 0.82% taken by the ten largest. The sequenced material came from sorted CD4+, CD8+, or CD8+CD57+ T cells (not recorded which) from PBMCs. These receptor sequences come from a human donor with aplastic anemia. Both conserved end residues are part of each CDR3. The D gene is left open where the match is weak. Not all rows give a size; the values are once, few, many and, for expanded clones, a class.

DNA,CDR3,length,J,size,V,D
TGTGCCAGCAGCCCCCCGGCTGGCTACACCTTC,CASSPPAGYTF,11,TRBJ1-2,many,TRBV6-1,-
TGTGCCAGCAGACAAACAAACCGACAGGCTACGAACACCGGGGAGCTGTTTTTT,CASRQTNRQATNTGELFF,18,TRBJ2-2,many,TRBV7-6,-
TGCGCCAGTACCGGGACTAGCGGGGGGGGATTCAATGAGCAGTTCTTC,CASTGTSGGGFNEQFF,16,TRBJ2-1,many,TRBV10-2,TRBD2
TGTGCCAGTAGTCTCGACAGGGAGAATGGCTACACCTTC,CASSLDRENGYTF,13,TRBJ1-2,many,TRBV19,TRBD1
TGCAGTGCTAGAGAGGGTCTATCTGAAGCTTTCTTT,CSAREGLSEAFF,12,TRBJ1-1,-,TRBV20-1,-
TGTGCCAGCAGGAACACCCGGGACACTGAAGCTTTCTTT,CASRNTRDTEAFF,13,TRBJ1-1,-,TRBV6-1,-
TGTGCCACCAGTGACTCGGTTCGGGGGGGGGAGCTGTTTTTT,CATSDSVRGGELFF,14,TRBJ2-2,many,TRBV24-1,-
TGTGCCAGCAGCTCACCCGCCATGGGGGAGCAGTACTTC,CASSSPAMGEQYF,13,TRBJ2-7,many,TRBV7-8,-
TGTGCCAGCAGCACTCCTGGGACAGGCATCTATGGCTACACCTTC,CASSTPGTGIYGYTF,15,TRBJ1-2,few,TRBV6-1,TRBD1
TGCAGTGCTCATATATCCAATCTTCCCATACAGCCCCAGCATTTT,CSAHISNLPIQPQHF,15,TRBJ1-5,-,TRBV20-1,-
TGTGCCAGCAGCTTAGGCAGGGGGCTTTCCTACGAGCAGTACTTC,CASSLGRGLSYEQYF,15,TRBJ2-7,many,TRBV7-9,TRBD1
TGTGCCAGTAGTATAGATGAGGGCAGTAATTCACCCCTCCACTTT,CASSIDEGSNSPLHF,15,TRBJ1-6,-,TRBV19,-
TGTGCCACCAGCAGAGCCAGCAGCTTGGCGCGGGGGGCCGTCTACGAGCAGTACTTC,CATSRASSLARGAVYEQYF,19,TRBJ2-7,once,TRBV15,TRBD2
TGCAGTGCTAGCCATGACACTGAAGCTTTCTTT,CSASHDTEAFF,11,TRBJ1-1,many,TRBV20-1,-
TGCAGCGTCGAACAGGGGACCGAGCAGTACTTC,CSVEQGTEQYF,11,TRBJ2-7,few,TRBV29-1,TRBD1
TGCAGTGCTAGAAGAGGGAATAGCAATCAGCCCCAGCATTTT,CSARRGNSNQPQHF,14,TRBJ1-5,-,TRBV20-1,-
TGCAGCGTTGAGGCAGGGGGCTATGGCTACACCTTC,CSVEAGGYGYTF,12,TRBJ1-2,few,TRBV29-1,TRBD1
TGTGCCAGCAGTTTATCAGATAACTATGGCTACACCTTC,CASSLSDNYGYTF,13,TRBJ1-2,few,TRBV28,-
TGTGCCAGCAGTGCAACTAGCGGACCTCACACGCAGTATTTT,CASSATSGPHTQYF,14,TRBJ2-3,many,TRBV2,TRBD2
TGTGCCAGCAGTTTAGGGGCAGGGGGGTCCTATGGCTACACCTTC,CASSLGAGGSYGYTF,15,TRBJ1-2,-,TRBV12-3/TRBV12-4,TRBD1
TGTGCCAGCAGGTCACTTGGGCGGACTGAAGCTTTCTTT,CASRSLGRTEAFF,13,TRBJ1-1,few,TRBV12-3/TRBV12-4,-
TGTGCCTGGGGGCGTGGCAGGAATACAAACTACGGCTACACCTTC,CAWGRGRNTNYGYTF,15,TRBJ1-2,-,TRBV30,-
TGTGCCAGCAGTGCCTGGGGTAGCGGGGGCCGGCAAGAGACCCAGTACTTC,CASSAWGSGGRQETQYF,17,TRBJ2-5,-,TRBV6-2/TRBV6-3,TRBD2
TGTGCCAGTAGTATATATACAGGGGAATACACTGAAGCTTTCTTT,CASSIYTGEYTEAFF,15,TRBJ1-1,few,TRBV19,TRBD1
TGTGCCACCTCCGGGGTCCGGAGCTTACCCTACGAGCAGTACTTC,CATSGVRSLPYEQYF,15,TRBJ2-7,few,TRBV10-3,-
TGTGCCAGTAGTATAGATCTAGGCCTGCCTCAGCCCCAGCATTTT,CASSIDLGLPQPQHF,15,TRBJ1-5,many,TRBV19,-
TGTGCCAGCAGTGCCTGGGGGGGGGCAACCTACGAGCAGTACTTC,CASSAWGGATYEQYF,15,TRBJ2-7,once,TRBV25-1,-
TGTGCCAGCAGCCGGACAGGGGGGGAGACCCAGTACTTC,CASSRTGGETQYF,13,TRBJ2-5,once,TRBV7-8,TRBD1
TGCAGCGTTCTCCTATCGGGACAGGGGGCCTACGAGCAGTACTTC,CSVLLSGQGAYEQYF,15,TRBJ2-7,-,TRBV29-1,TRBD1
TGTGCCAGTAGTAGATCCGGGGGGACGGCTGAAGCTTTCTTT,CASSRSGGTAEAFF,14,TRBJ1-1,many,TRBV19,-
TGTGCCAGCAGCCAAGGTCAGGTTGGCTACACCTTC,CASSQGQVGYTF,12,TRBJ1-2,-,TRBV3-1,-
TGTGCCAGCAGACCTCAGTCCTATAGCAATCAGCCCCAGCATTTT,CASRPQSYSNQPQHF,15,TRBJ1-5,-,TRBV6-1,-
TGCGCCAGCAGCCCGGACTCCGAACTTGGCAATCAGCCCCAGCATTTT,CASSPDSELGNQPQHF,16,TRBJ1-5,many,TRBV10-2,-
TGCAGTGCTAGATCGACTAGTAATCAGCCCCAGCATTTT,CSARSTSNQPQHF,13,TRBJ1-5,many,TRBV20-1,-
TGTGCCAGTAGTATAGGAAGGCAGAGGAATTCACCCCTCCACTTT,CASSIGRQRNSPLHF,15,TRBJ1-6,many,TRBV19,-
TGTGCCAGCAGCTCACTAGCGGGAGCCAGCTACGAGCAGTACTTC,CASSSLAGASYEQYF,15,TRBJ2-7,-,TRBV5-5,TRBD2
TGCGCCAGCAGCCACATCGCAATGGGGGTCTTTAGCAATCAGCCCCAGCATTTT,CASSHIAMGVFSNQPQHF,18,TRBJ1-5,-,TRBV4-1,-
TGTGCCACCAGCAGAGAGCACGGAAATAATGAAAAACTGTTTTTT,CATSREHGNNEKLFF,15,TRBJ1-4,many,TRBV15,-
TGTGCCAGCACTCAACGAAGGGGGGTCTCCTACGAGCAGTACTTC,CASTQRRGVSYEQYF,15,TRBJ2-7,few,TRBV12-3/TRBV12-4,-
TGTGCCAGCAGCTTGGCAGGACAACCCTATGGCTACACCTTC,CASSLAGQPYGYTF,14,TRBJ1-2,-,TRBV5-4,-
TGTGCCAGCATTTTCCCGGGACAGGGGGCCCACGAGCAGTACTTC,CASIFPGQGAHEQYF,15,TRBJ2-7,few,TRBV2,TRBD1
TGTGCCATCAGTGAGTCGGACAGGGGGTTCGAGCAGTACTTC,CAISESDRGFEQYF,14,TRBJ2-7,-,TRBV10-3,TRBD1
TGTGCCAGCAGTGAACGAGACAGTCGAGAGACCCAGTACTTC,CASSERDSRETQYF,14,TRBJ2-5,-,TRBV25-1,-
TGTGCCAGCAGTGCACGGTTCTATGGCTACACCTTC,CASSARFYGYTF,12,TRBJ1-2,once,TRBV12-3/TRBV12-4,-
TGTGCCAGCAGCGTACTACACTCAGGGCCTCCCCCTGGAAACACCATATATTTT,CASSVLHSGPPPGNTIYF,18,TRBJ1-3,few,TRBV11-1,-
TGTGCCAGCAGCTTAGCGCTTGGCGGGCGGGGCTCTGGGGCCAACGTCCTGACTTTC,CASSLALGGRGSGANVLTF,19,TRBJ2-6,-,TRBV7-2,-
TGTGCCAGTAGTATGGGGAACTCCTACGAGCAGTACTTC,CASSMGNSYEQYF,13,TRBJ2-7,many,TRBV19,-
TGTGCCAGCAGCTTACCCCCCTATGGCAGGAGCTATGGCTACACCTTC,CASSLPPYGRSYGYTF,16,TRBJ1-2,-,TRBV11-1,-
TGTGCCAGCAGCCACCTACTTAGACAGGGATCGCCTAACGAGCAGTACTTC,CASSHLLRQGSPNEQYF,17,TRBJ2-7,-,TRBV6-1,TRBD1
TGTGCCAGCAGCTTAACGACGGCCAGGGGGAACACCGGGGAGCTGTTTTTT,CASSLTTARGNTGELFF,17,TRBJ2-2,few,TRBV7-2,-
TGTGCCAGCGGCGGCAGGGGTACCGGGGAGCTGTTTTTT,CASGGRGTGELFF,13,TRBJ2-2,-,TRBV12-3/TRBV12-4,-